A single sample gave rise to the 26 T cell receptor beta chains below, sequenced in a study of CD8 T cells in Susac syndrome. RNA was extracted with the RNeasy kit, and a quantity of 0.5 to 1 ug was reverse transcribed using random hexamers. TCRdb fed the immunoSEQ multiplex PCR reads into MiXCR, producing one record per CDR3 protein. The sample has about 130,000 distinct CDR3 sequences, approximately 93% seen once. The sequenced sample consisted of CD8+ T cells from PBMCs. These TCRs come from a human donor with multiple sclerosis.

CDR3 residues: CASSFDEKLFF. CDR3 bases: TGTGCCAGCAGCTTTGATGAAAAACTGTTTTTT. This chain uses TRBV7-9 with TRBJ1-4, with D hard to call. The CDR3 consists of 11 residues. With 3 bases removed from V and 6 bases from J, the gap between germline ends came to 2 bases. The germline gives CDR1 SEHNR, CDR2 FQNEAQ (reference sequence). Drawing the rest from reference TRBV7-9 and TRBJ1-4, the complete variable domain is DTGVSQNPRHKITKRGQNVTFRCDPISEHNRLYWYRQTLGQGPEFLTYFQNEAQLEKSRLLSDRFSAERPKGSFSTLEIQRTEQGDSAMYLCASSFDEKLFFGSGTQLSVL.

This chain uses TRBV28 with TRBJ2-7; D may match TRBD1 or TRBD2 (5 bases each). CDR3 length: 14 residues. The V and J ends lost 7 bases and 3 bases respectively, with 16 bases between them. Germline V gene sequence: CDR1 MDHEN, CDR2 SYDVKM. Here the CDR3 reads CASTWAGTGYEQYF. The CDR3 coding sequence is TGTGCCAGCACGTGGGCAGGGACCGGCTACGAGCAGTACTTC.

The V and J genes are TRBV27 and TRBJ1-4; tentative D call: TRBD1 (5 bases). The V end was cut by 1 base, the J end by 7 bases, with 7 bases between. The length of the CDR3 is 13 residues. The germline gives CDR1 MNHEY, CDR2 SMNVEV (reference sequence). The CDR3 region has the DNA TGTGCCAGCAGTTTATGGCAGGGTGAAAAACTGTTTTTT. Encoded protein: CASSLWQGEKLFF.

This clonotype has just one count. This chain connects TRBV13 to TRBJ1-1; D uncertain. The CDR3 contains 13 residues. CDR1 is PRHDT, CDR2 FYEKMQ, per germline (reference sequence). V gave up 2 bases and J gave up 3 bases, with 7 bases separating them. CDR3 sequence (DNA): TGTGCCAGCAGCTTATCGGACGACACTGAAGCTTTCTTT. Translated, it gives CASSLSDDTEAFF.

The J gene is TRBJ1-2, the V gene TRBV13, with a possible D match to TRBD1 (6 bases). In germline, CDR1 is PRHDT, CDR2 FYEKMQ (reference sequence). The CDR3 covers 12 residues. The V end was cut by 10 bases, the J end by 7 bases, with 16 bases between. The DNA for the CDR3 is TGTGCCATTCTGGACAGAGGAGTTGGCTACACCTTC. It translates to CAILDRGVGYTF.

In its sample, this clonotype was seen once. The CDR3 DNA reads TGCAGTGCTAGAGATCGCCAGCGCCCTTCCTACGAGCAGTACGTC. It translates to CSARDRQRPSYEQYV. The chain couples TRBV20-1 to TRBJ2-7; D not certain. V lost 0 bases and J 1 base, leaving 13 bases between the germline ends. Germline-derived CDR1 and CDR2 are DFQATT and SNEGSKA (reference sequence). There are 15 residues in the CDR3.

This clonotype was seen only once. CDR3 sequence: CASSPGGQETQYF. The CDR3 DNA sequence: TGTGCCAGCAGTCCCGGGGGACAAGAGACCCAGTACTTC. This sequence joins TRBV7-9 and TRBJ2-5, with D possibly matching TRBD2 (6 bases). Germline V gene lookup returns CDR1 SEHNR and CDR2 FQNEAQ (reference sequence). CDR3 length equals 13 residues. Between the trimmed V and J ends, which lost 6 bases and 2 bases, there was a span of 10 bases.

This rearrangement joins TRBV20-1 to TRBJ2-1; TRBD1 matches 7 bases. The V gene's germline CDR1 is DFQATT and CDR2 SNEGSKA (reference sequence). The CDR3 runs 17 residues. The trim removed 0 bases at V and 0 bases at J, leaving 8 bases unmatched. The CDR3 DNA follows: TGCAGTGCTAGAGATCCGTTGGGACAGAGCTCCTACAATGAGCAGTTCTTC. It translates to CSARDPLGQSSYNEQFF.

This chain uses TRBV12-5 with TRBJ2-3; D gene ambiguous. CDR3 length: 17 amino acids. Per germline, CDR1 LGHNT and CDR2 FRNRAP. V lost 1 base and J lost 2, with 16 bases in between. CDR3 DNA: TGTGCTAGTGGTTTGGGTAGCCTAGTCCCTGTCACAGATACGCAGTATTTT. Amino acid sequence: CASGLGSLVPVTDTQYF.

The DNA for the CDR3 is TGTGCCAGCAGCGAAATACTAGCGACGGGTGAGACCCAGTACTTC. Translating it yields CASSEILATGETQYF. V and J are TRBV11-2 and TRBJ2-5; TRBD2 matches 7 bases. The CDR3 sequence is 15 residues long. V trimming: 5 bases; J trimming: 5 bases; junction bases outside the gene matches: 11. Germline assignment: CDR1 SGHAT and CDR2 FQNNGV.

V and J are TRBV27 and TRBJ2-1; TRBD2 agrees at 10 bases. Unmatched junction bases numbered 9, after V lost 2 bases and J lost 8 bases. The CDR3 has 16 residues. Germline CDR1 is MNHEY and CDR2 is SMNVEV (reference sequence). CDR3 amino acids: CASSLTRSGGLDEQFF. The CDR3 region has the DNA TGTGCCAGCAGTTTAACTCGTAGCGGGGGGCTGGATGAGCAGTTCTTC.

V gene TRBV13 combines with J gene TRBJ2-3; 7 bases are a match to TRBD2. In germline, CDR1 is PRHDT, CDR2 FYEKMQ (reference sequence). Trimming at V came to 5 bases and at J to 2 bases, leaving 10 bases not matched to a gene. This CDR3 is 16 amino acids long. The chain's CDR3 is CASSLETSASTDTQYF. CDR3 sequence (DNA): TGTGCCAGCAGCCTCGAAACTAGCGCATCCACAGATACGCAGTATTTT. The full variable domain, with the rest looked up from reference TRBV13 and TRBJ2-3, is AAGVIQSPRHLIKEKRETATLKCYPIPRHDTVYWYQQGPGQDPQFLISFYEKMQSDKGSIPDRFSAQQFSDYHSELNMSSLELGDSALYFCASSLETSASTDTQYFGPGTRLTVL.

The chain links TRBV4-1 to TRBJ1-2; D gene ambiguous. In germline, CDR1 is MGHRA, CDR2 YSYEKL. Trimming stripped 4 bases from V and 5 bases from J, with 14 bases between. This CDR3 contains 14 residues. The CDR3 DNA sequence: TGCGCCAGCAGCCTACGGAGAGGGATTTATGGCTACACCTTC. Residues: CASSLRRGIYGYTF.

The CDR3 coding sequence is TGTGCCAGCAGTTTAGGGACAGGGAGGGCCGGGGAGCTGTTTTTT. The encoded protein is CASSLGTGRAGELFF. The chain recombines TRBV12-3 or TRBV12-4 with TRBJ2-2; weak D call: TRBD1 (8 bases). The CDR3 covers 15 residues. V was cut by 1 base and J by 6 bases, with 12 bases left in between.

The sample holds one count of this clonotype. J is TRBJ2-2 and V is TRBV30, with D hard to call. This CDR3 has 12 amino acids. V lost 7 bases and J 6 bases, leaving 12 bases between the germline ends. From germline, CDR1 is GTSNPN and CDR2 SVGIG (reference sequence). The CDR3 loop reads CALRPGSGELFF. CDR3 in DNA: TGTGCCTTACGACCCGGGTCCGGGGAGCTGTTTTTT.

The chain's CDR3 is CATDRAGRSDTQYF. In nucleotides, the CDR3 is TGTGCCACCGATCGGGCGGGAAGGTCAGATACGCAGTATTTT. The V gene is TRBV7-3, the J gene TRBJ2-3; a weak D match, TRBD2 (6 bases). This CDR3 contains 14 residues. The germline V gene encodes CDR1 SGHTA and CDR2 FQGTGA. Trimming left V 10 bases short and J 4 bases short, with 18 bases between.

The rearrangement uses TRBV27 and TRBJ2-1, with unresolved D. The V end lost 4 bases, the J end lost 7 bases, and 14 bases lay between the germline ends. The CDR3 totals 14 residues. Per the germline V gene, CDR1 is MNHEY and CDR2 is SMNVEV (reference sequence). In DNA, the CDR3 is TGTGCCAGCAGTTCCGAGGTCGGCAGGAATGAGCAGTTCTTC. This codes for CASSSEVGRNEQFF.

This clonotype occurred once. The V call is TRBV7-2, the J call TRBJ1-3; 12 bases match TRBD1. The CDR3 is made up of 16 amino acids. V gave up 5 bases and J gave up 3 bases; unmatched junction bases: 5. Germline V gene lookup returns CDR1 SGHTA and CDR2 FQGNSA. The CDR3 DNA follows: TGTGCCAGCAGCAGGGGGACAGGGGGCGGTGGAAACACCATATATTTT. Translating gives CASSRGTGGGGNTIYF.

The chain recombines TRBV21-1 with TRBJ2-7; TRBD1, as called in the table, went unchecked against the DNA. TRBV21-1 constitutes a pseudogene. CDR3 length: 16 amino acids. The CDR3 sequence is CASSKPPDRVSYEQYV. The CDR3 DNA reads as TGTGCCAGCAGCAAACCCCCGGACAGGGTCTCCTACGAGCAGTACGTC.

The CDR3 region has the DNA TGTGCCACCAGTGATTCAGCGGGGGGGCCGTATACGCAGTATTTT. Amino acids: CATSDSAGGPYTQYF. V usage is TRBV24-1 and J usage is TRBJ2-3, with 10 bases identical to TRBD2. V lost 2 bases to trimming and J lost 7 bases; unmatched junction nucleotides: 5. The length of the CDR3 is 15 residues. Germline CDR1 KGHDR, CDR2 SFDVKD.

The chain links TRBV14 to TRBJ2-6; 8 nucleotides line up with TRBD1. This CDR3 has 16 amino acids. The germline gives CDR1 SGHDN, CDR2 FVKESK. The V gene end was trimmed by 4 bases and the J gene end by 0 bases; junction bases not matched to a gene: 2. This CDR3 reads CASSRTGPSGANVLTF. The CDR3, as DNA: TGTGCCAGCAGCCGGACAGGGCCCTCTGGGGCCAACGTCCTGACTTTC. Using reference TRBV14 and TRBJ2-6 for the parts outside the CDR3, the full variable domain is EAGVTQFPSHSVIEKGQTVTLRCDPISGHDNLYWYRRVMGKEIKFLLHFVKESKQDESGMPNNRFLAERTGGTYSTLKVQPAELEDSGVYFCASSRTGPSGANVLTFGAGSRLTVL.

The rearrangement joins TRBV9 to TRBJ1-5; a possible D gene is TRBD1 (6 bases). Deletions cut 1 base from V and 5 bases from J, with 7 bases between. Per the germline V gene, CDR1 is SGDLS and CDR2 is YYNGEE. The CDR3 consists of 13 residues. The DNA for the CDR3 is TGTGCCAGCAGCGTAAAGGGGGATCAGCCCCAGCATTTT. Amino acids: CASSVKGDQPQHF.

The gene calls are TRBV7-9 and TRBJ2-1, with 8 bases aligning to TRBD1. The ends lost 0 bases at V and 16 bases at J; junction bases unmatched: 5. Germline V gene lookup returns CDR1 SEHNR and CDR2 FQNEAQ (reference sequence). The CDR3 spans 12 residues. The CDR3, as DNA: TGTGCCAGCAGCTTAGCGACAGGGGAAGCCTTCTTC. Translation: CASSLATGEAFF.

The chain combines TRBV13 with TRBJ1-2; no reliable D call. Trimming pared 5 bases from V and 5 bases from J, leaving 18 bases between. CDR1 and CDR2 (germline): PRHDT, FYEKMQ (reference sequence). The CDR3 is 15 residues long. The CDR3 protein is CASSIEGEAQYGYTF. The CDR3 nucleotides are TGTGCCAGCAGCATAGAGGGTGAGGCTCAGTATGGCTACACCTTC.

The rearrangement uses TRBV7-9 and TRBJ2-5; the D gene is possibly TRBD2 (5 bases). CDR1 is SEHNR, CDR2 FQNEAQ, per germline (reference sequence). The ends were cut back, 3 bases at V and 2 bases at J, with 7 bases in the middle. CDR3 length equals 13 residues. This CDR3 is CASSFPGQETQYF. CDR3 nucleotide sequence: TGTGCCAGCAGCTTCCCGGGACAAGAGACCCAGTACTTC. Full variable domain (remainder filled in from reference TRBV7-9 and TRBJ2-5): DTGVSQNPRHKITKRGQNVTFRCDPISEHNRLYWYRQTLGQGPEFLTYFQNEAQLEKSRLLSDRFSAERPKGSFSTLEIQRTEQGDSAMYLCASSFPGQETQYFGPGTRLLVL.

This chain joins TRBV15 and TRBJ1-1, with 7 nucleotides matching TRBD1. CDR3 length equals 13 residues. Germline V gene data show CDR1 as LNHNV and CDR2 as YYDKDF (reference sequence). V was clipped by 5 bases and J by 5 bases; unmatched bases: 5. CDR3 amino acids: CATSEGARTEAFF. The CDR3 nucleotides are TGTGCCACCAGCGAGGGGGCGCGAACTGAAGCTTTCTTT.